Below, 2 T cell receptor beta chains from the same sample are listed, as sequenced in a study of CD8+ T cells in alopecia areata. Sequencing templates came from extracted RNA that was reverse transcribed into cDNA. Sequenced by immunoSEQ multiplex PCR; TCRdb stores in-frame clones only, minus some. This table holds tens of thousands of clones, around 96% found once. The sequenced sample was CD8+ T cells sorted from blood, obtained at week 0. The receptors here all came from a human donor with alopecia areata.

V and J are TRBV5-6 and TRBJ1-1; TRBD1 matches 7 bases. CDR3 length: 15 residues. Germline CDR1 and CDR2: SGHDT and YYEEEE. Germline trimming cut 4 bases from V and 3 bases from J; bases unmatched to any gene: 9. CDR3 DNA: TGTGCCAGCAGCGCCCGACAGGGTAGGGACACTGAAGCTTTCTTT. Its translation: CASSARQGRDTEAFF.

V gene TRBV7-2 combines with J gene TRBJ2-7; D is undetermined. The CDR3 has 13 amino acids. The germline V gene has CDR1 SGHTA and CDR2 FQGNSA. Trimming removed 1 base at V and 2 bases at J, with 6 bases between. This CDR3 reads CASSLGSPYEQYF. CDR3 nucleotide sequence: TGTGCCAGCAGCTTAGGGTCTCCCTACGAGCAGTACTTC.